A single sample is the source of the 4 T cell receptor beta chains below, sequenced in a study of cytomegalovirus exposure and HLA in healthy donors. The PCR employed 60 Vbeta primers together with 13 Jbeta primers. Data came from immunoSEQ multiplex PCR; TCRdb stores just in-frame clones and leaves some out. The sample has approximately 180,000 clones; around 70% are singletons. The material sequenced was PBMCs. The receptor set was obtained from a male donor in good health and CMV-seronegative.

This clone has a handful of counts. The chain uses TRBV2 and TRBJ1-2; D is ambiguous. CDR3 length equals 10 residues. Germline V gene data show CDR1 as SNHLY and CDR2 as FYNNEI. Trimming removed 7 bases from V and 3 bases from J, with 3 bases in between. CDR3 nucleotides: TGTGCCAGCACGGACTATGGCTACACCTTC. It translates to CASTDYGYTF.

This rearrangement joins TRBV7-2 to TRBJ1-5; D is possibly TRBD1 (6 bases). The CDR3 is 15 residues long. V dropped 1 base and J dropped 4 bases, with 11 bases sitting between them. The V gene's germline CDR1 is SGHTA and CDR2 FQGNSA. The CDR3 DNA reads TGTGCCAGCAGCTTAGTACAGGGCGCTAATCAGCCCCAGCATTTT. Protein sequence: CASSLVQGANQPQHF.

This clone was found a few times. The rearrangement joins TRBV19 to TRBJ2-2, with 7 bases that match TRBD2. J was trimmed by 0 bases and V by 0 bases; bases with no gene match: 10. Germline loops: CDR1 LNHDA, CDR2 SQIVND (reference sequence). This CDR3 is built from 19 residues. CDR3 sequence: CASSIDNFIGRPNTGELFF. The DNA of the CDR3 is TGTGCCAGTAGTATAGATAATTTTATCGGGAGGCCGAACACCGGGGAGCTGTTTTTT.

This clone was detected a few times. The genes are TRBV30 and TRBJ1-1, with a tentative D call TRBD1 (5 bases). Looked up from germline, CDR1 is GTSNPN and CDR2 is SVGIG (reference sequence). The germline V and J ends were trimmed by 2 bases and 11 bases, with 21 bases remaining between them. This CDR3 region has 14 residues. The CDR3 loop reads CAWSPSGTGGTAFF. In DNA, the CDR3 is TGTGCCTGGAGTCCATCCGGGACGGGGGGAACGGCTTTCTTT.